This is a list of T cell receptor beta chains from one sample in a study of T cell responses to AZD1222 COVID-19 vaccine. The table came from immunoSEQ multiplex PCR; TCRdb's copy has only in-frame clones and leaves some out. The table shows around 130,000 clones, with more than 85% occurring only once. Sequences were derived from peripheral blood, sampled 28 days after the second AZD1222 dose. These receptors originate from an adult who received the AZD1222 COVID-19 vaccine. Both conserved end residues are part of each CDR3. The D gene is left open where the match is weak. The size of a clone is reported for some rows only, either as once, few or many, or as a class for expanded clones.

V gene: TRBV11-2
clone size: NA
D gene: TRBD2
J gene: TRBJ2-2
CDR3 DNA: TGTGCCAGCAGCAGACTAGCGGGAAAAGGGGGCGGGGAGCTGTTTTTT
CDR3 protein: CASSRLAGKGGGELFF

V gene: TRBV7-6
clone size: NA
D gene: TRBD1
J gene: TRBJ1-5
CDR3 DNA: TGTGCCAGCATCGCTTGTCGGACAGGGGGCGCTGGGCAGCCCCAGCATTTT
CDR3 protein: CASIACRTGGAGQPQHF

V gene: TRBV6-2/TRBV6-3
clone size: once
D gene: NA
J gene: TRBJ2-5
CDR3 DNA: TGTGCCAGCAGTTCAGTGGAGACCCAGTACTTC
CDR3 protein: CASSSVETQYF

V gene: TRBV18
clone size: NA
D gene: NA
J gene: TRBJ2-2
CDR3 DNA: TGTGCCAGCTCACCAGTGGCTGGGGAGCTGTTTTTT
CDR3 protein: CASSPVAGELFF

V gene: TRBV2
clone size: NA
D gene: TRBD2
J gene: TRBJ2-7
CDR3 DNA: TGTGCCAGCAGTACTGGACTAGCGGGGGGGCCGGAAGAGCAGTACTTC
CDR3 protein: CASSTGLAGGPEEQYF

V gene: TRBV18
clone size: NA
D gene: NA
J gene: TRBJ1-5
CDR3 DNA: TGTGCCAGCTCACCAGGGAGGAATCAGCCCCAGCATTTT
CDR3 protein: CASSPGRNQPQHF

V gene: TRBV5-5
clone size: few
D gene: NA
J gene: TRBJ1-1
CDR3 DNA: TGTGCCAGCAGCCCCCGATGGGGGCAGGGTGAAGCTTTCTTT
CDR3 protein: CASSPRWGQGEAFF

V gene: TRBV11-3
clone size: NA
D gene: TRBD2
J gene: TRBJ2-1
CDR3 DNA: TGTGCCAGCAGCCTAGCGGGAGGGCATAGTGAGCAGTTCTTC
CDR3 protein: CASSLAGGHSEQFF

V gene: TRBV7-2
clone size: NA
D gene: NA
J gene: TRBJ1-3
CDR3 DNA: TGTGCCAGCAGCTTGGGAAATGCGGCTGGAAACACCATATATTTT
CDR3 protein: CASSLGNAAGNTIYF

V gene: TRBV14
clone size: NA
D gene: TRBD1
J gene: TRBJ1-2
CDR3 DNA: TGTGCCAGCAGCCTAACTCACAGGGGAGGCTACACCTTC
CDR3 protein: CASSLTHRGGYTF

V gene: TRBV12-3/TRBV12-4
clone size: NA
D gene: NA
J gene: TRBJ2-2
CDR3 DNA: TGTGCCAGCAGTTTTCTGCAAACCGGGGAGCTGTTTTTT
CDR3 protein: CASSFLQTGELFF

V gene: TRBV7-2
clone size: NA
D gene: TRBD2
J gene: TRBJ2-5
CDR3 DNA: TGTGCCAGCAGCAACGGGGCGGGAGGGCCGAGAAGGGAGACCCAGTACTTC
CDR3 protein: CASSNGAGGPRRETQYF

V gene: TRBV4-1
clone size: NA
D gene: TRBD1
J gene: TRBJ1-1
CDR3 DNA: TGCGCCAGCAGCCAAGATTCTTCGAGGACAGGGGGCGTGAGTACTGAAGCTTTCTTT
CDR3 protein: CASSQDSSRTGGVSTEAFF

V gene: TRBV9
clone size: NA
D gene: NA
J gene: TRBJ2-5
CDR3 DNA: TGTGCCAGCAGCGTCCGTGGGGGCCGAGAGACCCAGTACTTC
CDR3 protein: CASSVRGGRETQYF

V gene: TRBV10-2
clone size: NA
D gene: TRBD1
J gene: TRBJ2-5
CDR3 DNA: TGCGCCAGCAGCAGGGACAGGGCGGAGACCCAGTACTTC
CDR3 protein: CASSRDRAETQYF

V gene: TRBV12-3/TRBV12-4
clone size: NA
D gene: NA
J gene: TRBJ1-1
CDR3 DNA: TGTGCCAGCAGTTTGACTGCTGGCACTGAAGCTTTCTTT
CDR3 protein: CASSLTAGTEAFF

V gene: TRBV18
clone size: NA
D gene: NA
J gene: TRBJ1-1
CDR3 DNA: TGTGCCAGCTCACCACCTGTACGACAGAACACTGAAGCTTTCTTT
CDR3 protein: CASSPPVRQNTEAFF

V gene: TRBV6-1
clone size: NA
D gene: TRBD1
J gene: TRBJ1-4
CDR3 DNA: TGTGCCAGCAGTGAAAAAGGGACAGGGGGGATTGAAAAACTGTTTTTT
CDR3 protein: CASSEKGTGGIEKLFF

V gene: TRBV27
clone size: NA
D gene: NA
J gene: TRBJ2-1
CDR3 DNA: TGTGCCAGCAGTTTACGGCTAGCGACCTACAATGAGCAGTTCTTC
CDR3 protein: CASSLRLATYNEQFF

V gene: TRBV19
clone size: NA
D gene: NA
J gene: TRBJ2-3
CDR3 DNA: TGTGCCAGTAGTACAACAGGGATTACAGATACGCAGTATTTT
CDR3 protein: CASSTTGITDTQYF

V gene: TRBV11-2
clone size: NA
D gene: NA
J gene: TRBJ1-6
CDR3 DNA: TGTGCCAGCAGCTTAGATCCGGGGCGGAATTCACCCCTCCACTTT
CDR3 protein: CASSLDPGRNSPLHF

V gene: TRBV6-6
clone size: NA
D gene: NA
J gene: TRBJ2-6
CDR3 DNA: TGTGCCAGCCAGACCTCTGGGGCCAACGTCCTGACTTTC
CDR3 protein: CASQTSGANVLTF

V gene: TRBV7-2
clone size: NA
D gene: NA
J gene: TRBJ2-1
CDR3 DNA: TGTGCCAGCAGCTCAGTCTGGGAGCAGTTCTTC
CDR3 protein: CASSSVWEQFF

V gene: TRBV6-1
clone size: NA
D gene: NA
J gene: TRBJ1-2
CDR3 DNA: TGTGCCAGCAGTGAAGGGGCTTATTCCCCTAACTATGGCTACACCTTC
CDR3 protein: CASSEGAYSPNYGYTF

V gene: TRBV29-1
clone size: once
D gene: NA
J gene: TRBJ2-3
CDR3 DNA: TGCAGCGGTTACGGTAGCACAGATACGCAGTATTTT
CDR3 protein: CSGYGSTDTQYF

V gene: TRBV2
clone size: NA
D gene: NA
J gene: TRBJ1-4
CDR3 DNA: TGTGCCTCCCGGGGGACACAAGAAGAAAAACTGTTTTTT
CDR3 protein: CASRGTQEEKLFF

V gene: TRBV6-6
clone size: NA
D gene: TRBD1
J gene: TRBJ1-2
CDR3 DNA: TGTGCCAGCGGGGACAGGGGGGACTATGGCTACACCTTC
CDR3 protein: CASGDRGDYGYTF

V gene: TRBV2
clone size: NA
D gene: TRBD1
J gene: TRBJ1-5
CDR3 DNA: TGTGCCAGCAGCCCCCGGTCAGGGGGCGACCAGCCCCAGCATTTT
CDR3 protein: CASSPRSGGDQPQHF

V gene: TRBV20-1
clone size: once
D gene: NA
J gene: TRBJ1-2
CDR3 DNA: TGCAGTGCCGAATACCTCTATGGCTACACCTTC
CDR3 protein: CSAEYLYGYTF

V gene: TRBV5-8
clone size: NA
D gene: TRBD2
J gene: TRBJ2-3
CDR3 DNA: TGTGCCAGCAGCCCCCGGACTAGCGGGGGGCGTGATACGCAGTATTTT
CDR3 protein: CASSPRTSGGRDTQYF

V gene: TRBV18
clone size: NA
D gene: NA
J gene: TRBJ2-3
CDR3 DNA: TGTGCCAGTAGAAGCACAGATACGCAGTATTTT
CDR3 protein: CASRSTDTQYF

V gene: TRBV3-1/TRBV3-2
clone size: once
D gene: NA
J gene: TRBJ1-1
CDR3 DNA: TGTGCCAGCAGTCTGGGATCGTCCCTGAACACTGAAGCTTTCTTT
CDR3 protein: CASSLGSSLNTEAFF

V gene: TRBV4-3
clone size: NA
D gene: NA
J gene: TRBJ1-5
CDR3 DNA: TGCGCCAGCAGCCGCAGTGGGGGGGTAGGAGAGCCCCAGCATTTT
CDR3 protein: CASSRSGGVGEPQHF

V gene: TRBV5-1
clone size: NA
D gene: NA
J gene: TRBJ1-6
CDR3 DNA: TGCGCCAGCAGCCCAGATCTAGGGAGCTTTTCACCCCTCCACTTT
CDR3 protein: CASSPDLGSFSPLHF

V gene: TRBV18
clone size: NA
D gene: TRBD1
J gene: TRBJ1-3
CDR3 DNA: TGTGCCAGCTCGCCACCGGGACAGTGGGGAAACACCATATATTTT
CDR3 protein: CASSPPGQWGNTIYF

V gene: TRBV18
clone size: NA
D gene: TRBD1
J gene: TRBJ1-2
CDR3 DNA: TGTGCCAGCTCACCCGGGGGACAGGGTGCCCCGAACTATGGCTACACCTTC
CDR3 protein: CASSPGGQGAPNYGYTF

V gene: TRBV20-1
clone size: NA
D gene: TRBD2
J gene: TRBJ2-1
CDR3 DNA: TGCAGTGCTAGTGGGGCGGGGGGATTTGGGAATGAGCAGTTCTTC
CDR3 protein: CSASGAGGFGNEQFF

V gene: TRBV10-3
clone size: once
D gene: NA
J gene: TRBJ1-4
CDR3 DNA: TGTGCCATCAGTGAGGCCTCAGGAACTGAAAAACTGTTTTTT
CDR3 protein: CAISEASGTEKLFF

V gene: TRBV19
clone size: NA
D gene: NA
J gene: TRBJ1-1
CDR3 DNA: TGTGCCAGTATCTCTCGGCGGCAGGGAAACACTGAAGCTTTCTTT
CDR3 protein: CASISRRQGNTEAFF

V gene: TRBV7-6
clone size: NA
D gene: TRBD2
J gene: TRBJ2-1
CDR3 DNA: TGTGCCAGCAGCTTAGGAGCTCGGGGGGGACGGGTAAATGAGCAGTTCTTC
CDR3 protein: CASSLGARGGRVNEQFF

V gene: TRBV21-1
clone size: NA
D gene: NA
J gene: TRBJ1-2
CDR3 DNA: TGTGCCAGCAGCAAAGGCCGGACACTGAACTATGGCTACACCTTC
CDR3 protein: CASSKGRTLNYGYTF

V gene: TRBV7-5
clone size: NA
D gene: NA
J gene: TRBJ2-5
CDR3 DNA: TGTGCCAGAAGCCTCCTATCGTCCCAGTACTTC
CDR3 protein: CARSLLSSQYF

V gene: TRBV7-8
clone size: NA
D gene: TRBD1
J gene: TRBJ1-2
CDR3 DNA: TGTGCCAGCAGCTTACCTAGACAGGGGGCAGGCTATGGCTACACCTTC
CDR3 protein: CASSLPRQGAGYGYTF

V gene: TRBV6-2/TRBV6-3
clone size: NA
D gene: NA
J gene: TRBJ1-5
CDR3 DNA: TGTGCCAGCAGTTACTTCAATCAGCCCCAGCATTTT
CDR3 protein: CASSYFNQPQHF

V gene: TRBV7-9
clone size: few
D gene: TRBD1
J gene: TRBJ1-1
CDR3 DNA: TGTGCCAGCAGCGGGACAGGGGTCATGAACACTGAAGCTTTCTTT
CDR3 protein: CASSGTGVMNTEAFF

V gene: TRBV7-8
clone size: NA
D gene: TRBD2
J gene: TRBJ2-3
CDR3 DNA: TGTGCCAGCAGCCCATACAGCGGACTAGCGGTTAGCACAGATACGCAGTATTTT
CDR3 protein: CASSPYSGLAVSTDTQYF

V gene: TRBV6-6
clone size: NA
D gene: NA
J gene: TRBJ2-6
CDR3 DNA: TGTGCCAGTCTTCTCGGAAGCTCTGGGGCCAACGTCCTGACTTTC
CDR3 protein: CASLLGSSGANVLTF

V gene: TRBV6-5
clone size: NA
D gene: NA
J gene: TRBJ2-3
CDR3 DNA: TGTGCCAGCAGTCCACCCCCCGGGCGGACGCAGTATTTT
CDR3 protein: CASSPPPGRTQYF

V gene: TRBV4-1
clone size: NA
D gene: TRBD2
J gene: TRBJ2-5
CDR3 DNA: TGCGCCAGCAGCCAAGATCCAGCGGGGGGTCTGAGGACCCAGTACTTC
CDR3 protein: CASSQDPAGGLRTQYF

V gene: TRBV18
clone size: NA
D gene: NA
J gene: TRBJ1-6
CDR3 DNA: TGTGCCAGCTCAGAGGGGAATTCACCCCTCCACTTT
CDR3 protein: CASSEGNSPLHF

V gene: TRBV7-9
clone size: NA
D gene: NA
J gene: TRBJ2-5
CDR3 DNA: TGTGCCAGCAGCTTAATCCCCCTGAGAGAGACCCAGTACTTC
CDR3 protein: CASSLIPLRETQYF

V gene: TRBV10-2
clone size: NA
D gene: NA
J gene: TRBJ1-1
CDR3 DNA: TGCGCCAGCAGGGGGCAAGAGGGCACTGAAGCTTTCTTT
CDR3 protein: CASRGQEGTEAFF

V gene: TRBV2
clone size: NA
D gene: TRBD1
J gene: TRBJ2-5
CDR3 DNA: TGTGCCAGCAGTGAGGGGGGGACAGGGTTGGAGACCCAGTACTTC
CDR3 protein: CASSEGGTGLETQYF

V gene: TRBV9
clone size: NA
D gene: TRBD1
J gene: TRBJ1-2
CDR3 DNA: TGTGCCAGCAGCGCAGACAGGGCTAACTATGGCTACACCTTC
CDR3 protein: CASSADRANYGYTF

V gene: TRBV6-5
clone size: NA
D gene: NA
J gene: TRBJ1-6
CDR3 DNA: TGTGCCAGCAGTTTGGGGAAGAGGGTGGGTTCACCCCTCCACTTT
CDR3 protein: CASSLGKRVGSPLHF

V gene: TRBV6-4
clone size: NA
D gene: TRBD2
J gene: TRBJ2-2
CDR3 DNA: TGTGCCAGCAGTGACTCCAGCGGGGGGACGACCGGGGAGCTGTTTTTT
CDR3 protein: CASSDSSGGTTGELFF

V gene: TRBV27
clone size: NA
D gene: NA
J gene: TRBJ2-7
CDR3 DNA: TGTGCCAGCAGCTTAGGGGGAGGGCCCTACTCCTACGAGCAGTACTTC
CDR3 protein: CASSLGGGPYSYEQYF

V gene: TRBV19
clone size: once
D gene: TRBD1
J gene: TRBJ2-5
CDR3 DNA: TGTGCCAGTAGTATCGGGACAGCCATATTCCAAGAGACCCAGTACTTC
CDR3 protein: CASSIGTAIFQETQYF

V gene: TRBV6-5
clone size: NA
D gene: NA
J gene: TRBJ1-5
CDR3 DNA: TGTGCCAGCAGGACAGTACCCAATCAGCCCCAGCATTTT
CDR3 protein: CASRTVPNQPQHF

V gene: TRBV9
clone size: NA
D gene: TRBD1
J gene: TRBJ1-5
CDR3 DNA: TGTGCCAGCAGCGCACAGGGGTATAACAATCAGCCCCAGCATTTT
CDR3 protein: CASSAQGYNNQPQHF